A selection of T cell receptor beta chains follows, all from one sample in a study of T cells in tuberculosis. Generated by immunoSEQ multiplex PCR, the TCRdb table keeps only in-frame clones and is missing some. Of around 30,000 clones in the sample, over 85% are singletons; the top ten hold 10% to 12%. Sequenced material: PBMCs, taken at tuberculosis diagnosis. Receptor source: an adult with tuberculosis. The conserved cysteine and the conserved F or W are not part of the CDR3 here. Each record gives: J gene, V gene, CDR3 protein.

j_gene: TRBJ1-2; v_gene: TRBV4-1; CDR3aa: ASSPSPQTGTYGYT
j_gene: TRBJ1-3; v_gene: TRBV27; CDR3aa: ASRNTGAGNTIY
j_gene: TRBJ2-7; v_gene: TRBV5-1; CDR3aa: ASSLGQGPYEQY
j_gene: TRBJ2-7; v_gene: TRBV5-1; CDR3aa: ASSRQGTEASEQY
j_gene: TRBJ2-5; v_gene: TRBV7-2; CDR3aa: ASSVYSGREETQY
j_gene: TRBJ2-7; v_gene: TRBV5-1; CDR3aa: ASSLGQREYEQY
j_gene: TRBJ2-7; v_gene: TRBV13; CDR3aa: ASSPSGLHEQY
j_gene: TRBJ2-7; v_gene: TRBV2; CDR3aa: ASSGVGDYEQY
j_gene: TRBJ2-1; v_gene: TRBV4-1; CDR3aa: ASSRPRLAGGPPNEQF
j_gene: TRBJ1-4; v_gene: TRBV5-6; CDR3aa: ASSLEGASNEKLF
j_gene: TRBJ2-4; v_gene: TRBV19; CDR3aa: ASSSRVAKNIQY
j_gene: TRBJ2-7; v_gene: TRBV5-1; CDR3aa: ASSLPGSSYEQY
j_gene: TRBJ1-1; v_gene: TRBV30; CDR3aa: AWSDLVGAF
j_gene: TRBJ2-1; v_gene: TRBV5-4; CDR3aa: ASSLGLDTSYNEQF
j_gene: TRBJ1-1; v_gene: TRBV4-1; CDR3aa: ASSHLLGQVNTEAF
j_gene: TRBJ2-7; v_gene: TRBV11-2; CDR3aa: ASSLGGETREQY
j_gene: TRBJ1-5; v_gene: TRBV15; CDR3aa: ATSSEGQRNQPQH
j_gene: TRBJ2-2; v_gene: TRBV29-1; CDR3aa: SVVVGTPDTGELF
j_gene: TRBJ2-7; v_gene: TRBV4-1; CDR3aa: ASSQDPGGGGEQY
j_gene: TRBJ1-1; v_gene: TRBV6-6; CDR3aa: ASSYRGVNTEAF
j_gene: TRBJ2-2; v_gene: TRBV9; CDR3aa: ASSGGTRTGELF
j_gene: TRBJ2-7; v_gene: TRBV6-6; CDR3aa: ASSYGQGGEQY
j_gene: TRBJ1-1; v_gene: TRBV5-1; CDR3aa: ASSPGHENTEAF
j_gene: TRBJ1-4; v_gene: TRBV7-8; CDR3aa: ASSLDRNEKLF
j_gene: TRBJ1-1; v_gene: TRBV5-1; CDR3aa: ASTLRTGGGTEAF
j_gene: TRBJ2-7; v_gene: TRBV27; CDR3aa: ASSGQRRSYEQY
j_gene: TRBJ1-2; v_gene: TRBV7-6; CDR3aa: ASSLATTGINGYT
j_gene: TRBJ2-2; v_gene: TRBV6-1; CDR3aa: ASSGRTSGGRAPGELF
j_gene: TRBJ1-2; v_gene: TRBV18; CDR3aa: ASSPPGTGGSYGYT
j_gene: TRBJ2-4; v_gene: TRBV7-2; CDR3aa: ASSRGTGLGSQAKNIQY
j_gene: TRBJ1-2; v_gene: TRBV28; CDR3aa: ASTFSSGHWGYT
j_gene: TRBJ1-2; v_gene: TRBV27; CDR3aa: ASSLSVEGPNGYT
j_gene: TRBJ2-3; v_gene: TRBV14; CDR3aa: ASSHLYPPDTQY
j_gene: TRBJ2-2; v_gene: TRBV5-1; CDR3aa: ASSWATNTGELF
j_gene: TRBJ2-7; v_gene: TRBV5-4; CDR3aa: ASSQANFYEQY
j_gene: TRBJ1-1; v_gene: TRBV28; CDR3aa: ASSKHRGLNTEAF
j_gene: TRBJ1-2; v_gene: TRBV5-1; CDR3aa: ASSSGGGYT
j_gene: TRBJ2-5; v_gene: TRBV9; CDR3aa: ASSVGTEETQY
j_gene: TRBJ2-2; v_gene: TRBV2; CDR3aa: ASSEAGVHGGELF
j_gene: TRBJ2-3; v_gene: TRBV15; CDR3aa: ATSRDVTPPADTQY
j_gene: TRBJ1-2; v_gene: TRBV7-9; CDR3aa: ASSLTDTNYGYT
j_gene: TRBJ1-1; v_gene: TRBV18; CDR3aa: ASSSEGAGAVGTEAF
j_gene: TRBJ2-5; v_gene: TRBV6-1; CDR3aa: ASSEGGPRKTQY
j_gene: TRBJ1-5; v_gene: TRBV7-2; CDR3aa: ASSLRQGSQPQH
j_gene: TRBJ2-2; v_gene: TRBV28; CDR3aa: ASSARNAGELF
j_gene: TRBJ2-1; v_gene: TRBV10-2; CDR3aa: ASSDYLSYNEQF
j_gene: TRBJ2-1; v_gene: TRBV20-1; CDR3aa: SAQKHNEQF
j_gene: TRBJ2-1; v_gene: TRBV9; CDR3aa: ASSVAGGGNEQF
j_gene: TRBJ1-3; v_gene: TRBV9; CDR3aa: ASSPTGAGNTIY
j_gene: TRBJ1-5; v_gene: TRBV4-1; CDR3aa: ASSHEGGSVSNQPQH
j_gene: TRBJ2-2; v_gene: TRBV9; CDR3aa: ASAGTGGSGELF
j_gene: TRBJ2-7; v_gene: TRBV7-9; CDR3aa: ASSRSPSYEQY
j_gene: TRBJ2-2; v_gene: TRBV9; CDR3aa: ASSVGGMGGELF
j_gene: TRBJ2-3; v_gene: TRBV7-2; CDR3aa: ASSFMGRGPDTQY
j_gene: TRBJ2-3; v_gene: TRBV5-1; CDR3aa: ASSFSGGTPDTQY
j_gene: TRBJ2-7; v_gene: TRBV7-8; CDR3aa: ASSPRRFFAGGTYEQY
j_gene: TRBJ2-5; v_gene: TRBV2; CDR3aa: ASSETSGETQY
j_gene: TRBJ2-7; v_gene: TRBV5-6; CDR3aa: ASSLGAGQYYEQY
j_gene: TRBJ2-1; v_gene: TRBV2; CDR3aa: ASSEEASGNEQF